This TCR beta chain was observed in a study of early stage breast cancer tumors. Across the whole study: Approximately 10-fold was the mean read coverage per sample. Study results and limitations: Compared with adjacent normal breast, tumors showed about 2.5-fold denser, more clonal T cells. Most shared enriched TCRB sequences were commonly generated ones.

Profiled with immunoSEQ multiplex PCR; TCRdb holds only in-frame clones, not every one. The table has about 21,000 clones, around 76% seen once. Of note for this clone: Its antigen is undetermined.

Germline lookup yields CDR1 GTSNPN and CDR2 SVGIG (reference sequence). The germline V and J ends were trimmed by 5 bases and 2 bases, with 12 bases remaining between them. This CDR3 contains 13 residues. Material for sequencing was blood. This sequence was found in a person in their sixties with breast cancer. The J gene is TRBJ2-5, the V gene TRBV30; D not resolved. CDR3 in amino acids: CAWESSGQETQYF. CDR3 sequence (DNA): TGTGCCTGGGAATCTAGTGGGCAAGAGACCCAGTACTTC.